The 22 T cell receptor beta chains below come from one sample, sequenced in a study of blood T cell repertoires in COVID-19. The protocol was immunoSEQ multiplex PCR, while the TCRdb copy is restricted to in-frame clones and leaves out a portion. The sample yields 160,000 or so clones, roughly 90% seen once. Specimen: peripheral blood. All receptors come from a woman in her 70s with acute or convalescent COVID-19.

The chain combines TRBV29-1 with TRBJ2-5; 9 nucleotides match TRBD2. J lost 9 bases, V lost 2 bases, and 10 bases had no gene match. The germline V gene has CDR1 SQVTM and CDR2 ANQGSEA. This CDR3 comprises 14 residues. DNA of the CDR3: TGCAGCGTTGAATATCCTAGCGGGACCTACTCCCAGTACTTC. It encodes CSVEYPSGTYSQYF.

V usage is TRBV5-1 and J usage is TRBJ2-7; 11 bases line up with TRBD2. This CDR3 is built from 18 residues. J gave up 2 bases and V 4 bases, and 14 bases lay outside the gene matches. The germline gives CDR1 SGHRS, CDR2 YFSETQ. CDR3 sequence: CASSPAPPSGRKPYEQYF. Here the CDR3 DNA reads TGCGCCAGCAGCCCGGCCCCTCCTAGCGGGAGGAAACCCTACGAGCAGTACTTC.

The V gene is TRBV11-3, the J gene TRBJ2-1; tentatively, D is TRBD1 (6 bases). The CDR3 runs 16 residues. Trimming left V 0 bases short and J 4 bases short, with 13 bases between. The germline CDR1 and CDR2 sequences are SGHNT and YENEEA. The CDR3 sequence: CASSLDSQGMYNEQFF. DNA for the CDR3: TGTGCCAGCAGCTTAGATTCACAGGGAATGTACAATGAGCAGTTCTTC.

The chain recombines TRBV6-4 with TRBJ1-2, with 9 bases lining up with TRBD1. There are 13 residues in the CDR3. Trimming at V came to 6 bases and at J to 8 bases, leaving 7 bases not matched to a gene. Germline V lookup: CDR1 MRHNA, CDR2 SNTAGT. The CDR3 sequence is CASSIGTGFGYTF. For the CDR3, the DNA is TGTGCCAGCAGCATCGGGACAGGGTTCGGCTACACCTTC.

The rearrangement uses TRBV19 and TRBJ1-5; no reliable D call. The germline V gene has CDR1 LNHDA and CDR2 SQIVND (reference sequence). The CDR3 spans 14 residues. V lost 7 bases to trimming and J lost 0 bases, with 10 bases between them. The CDR3 region is CASTSRVSNQPQHF. As DNA, the CDR3 is TGTGCCAGTACCTCTAGAGTTAGCAATCAGCCCCAGCATTTT.

The V gene is TRBV4-1, the J gene TRBJ1-5; a weak D match, TRBD1 (6 bases). This CDR3 spans 16 amino acids. Germline CDR1 MGHRA, CDR2 YSYEKL. V lost 1 base and J 1 base, leaving 11 bases between the germline ends. The CDR3 region has the DNA TGCGCCAGCAGCCAAGCGGGGGGCGGAAGCAATCAGCCCCAGCATTTT. Protein product: CASSQAGGGSNQPQHF.

The chain links TRBV7-4 to TRBJ2-5; 8 nucleotides line up with TRBD2. In germline, CDR1 is SGHVT, CDR2 SQSDAQ. Losses at the gene ends were 5 bases for V and 5 bases for J; bases not matched to a gene: 22. This CDR3 has 19 amino acids. The CDR3 sequence: CASSIRRLAGPPVWETQYF. DNA of the CDR3: TGTGCCAGCAGCATCCGAAGGTTAGCGGGGCCACCTGTGTGGGAGACCCAGTACTTC.

This clone was counted only a few times. The V and J genes are TRBV10-3 and TRBJ2-7; 7 bases match TRBD1. There are 14 residues in the CDR3. The germline V gene encodes CDR1 ENHRY and CDR2 SYGVKD. V lost 4 bases, J lost 6 bases, and 9 bases stayed unmatched. CDR3 nucleotides: TGTGCCATCAGTGGGCGACAGGGCATCGGCGAGCAGTACTTC. This encodes CAISGRQGIGEQYF.

The rearrangement uses TRBV29-1 and TRBJ1-5; unclear D gene. The CDR3 loop spans 13 amino acids. The V end lost 4 bases, the J end lost 0 bases, and 7 bases lay between the germline ends. Per germline, CDR1 SQVTM and CDR2 ANQGSEA. The CDR3 loop is CSVGENSNQPQHF. CDR3 coding DNA: TGCAGCGTTGGGGAGAATAGCAATCAGCCCCAGCATTTT.

V gene TRBV10-3 combines with J gene TRBJ1-6, with D unclear. V was cut by 10 bases and J by 0 bases, with 10 bases left in between. This CDR3 spans 14 amino acids. Germline V gene lookup returns CDR1 ENHRY and CDR2 SYGVKD. CDR3 sequence: CATYSSSYNSPLHF. The CDR3 DNA reads as TGTGCCACCTATTCGAGCTCCTATAATTCACCCCTCCACTTT.

The CDR3 DNA sequence: TGTGCCAGCGCCCTATCTGGGGCCAACGTCCTGACTTTC. Translated, it gives CASALSGANVLTF. J is TRBJ2-6 and V is TRBV6-6; no definite D call. Trimming cost V 8 bases and J 1 base, with 6 bases left between them. Germline V gene data show CDR1 as MNHNY and CDR2 as SVGAGI (reference sequence). CDR3 size: 13 residues.

V gene TRBV27 combines with J gene TRBJ1-5; perhaps TRBD1 as D (6 bases). V was cut by 7 bases and J by 6 bases, with 10 bases left in between. Germline CDR1 MNHEY, CDR2 SMNVEV (reference sequence). This CDR3 spans 12 amino acids. CDR3 nucleotide sequence: TGTGCCAGCACTACAGGGATTCAGCCCCAGCATTTT. It specifies CASTTGIQPQHF.

This clone was detected only once. This chain joins TRBV7-2 and TRBJ2-7; 8 bases are a match to TRBD1. The CDR3 is made up of 12 amino acids. The germline CDR1 and CDR2 sequences are SGHTA and FQGNSA. V was pared by 3 bases and J by 6 bases, with 1 base of the junction left unmatched. The CDR3 reads CASSLDRVEQYF. The DNA for the CDR3 is TGTGCCAGCAGCTTGGACAGGGTCGAGCAGTACTTC.

This chain joins TRBV28 and TRBJ2-5, with 10 nucleotides matching TRBD1. CDR1 and CDR2 from the germline V gene are MDHEN and SYDVKM. The CDR3 totals 14 residues. After removal of 6 bases from V and 5 bases from J, the junction contained 6 bases not matched to a gene. The CDR3 DNA reads TGTGCCAGCAGGCCGGGACAGGGGTGGGAGACCCAGTACTTC. This translates into CASRPGQGWETQYF.

The CDR3 DNA sequence: TGCGCCAGCAGCCAAGAGGGATGGGGCGACACCGGGGAGCTGTTTTTT. It translates to CASSQEGWGDTGELFF. The chain uses TRBV4-3 and TRBJ2-2; maybe TRBD1 (5 bases). The CDR3 spans 16 residues. Germline V lookup: CDR1 LGHNA, CDR2 YSLEER. The V and J ends lost 0 bases and 3 bases respectively, with 11 bases between them.

The chain carries TRBV28 and TRBJ2-1; the match to TRBD2 covers 11 bases. V shed 6 bases, J shed 8 bases, and the junction held 9 bases outside the gene matches. The CDR3 totals 15 residues. CDR1 is MDHEN and CDR2 is SYDVKM in the germline V gene. The CDR3 reads CASRASGRTTHEQFF. The CDR3 bases are TGTGCCAGCAGGGCTAGCGGGAGGACAACCCATGAGCAGTTCTTC.

The chain couples TRBV2 to TRBJ1-2, with a tentative D call TRBD1 (5 bases). V dropped 2 bases and J dropped 6 bases, with 16 bases sitting between them. The CDR3 length is 15 residues. Germline V gene sequence: CDR1 SNHLY, CDR2 FYNNEI. The CDR3 sequence is CASSETTLSRDGYTF. The CDR3 DNA sequence: TGTGCCAGCAGTGAAACGACCCTCTCCAGGGATGGCTACACCTTC.

The sample holds one count of this clone. This CDR3 reads CASSRPTGANSPLHF. In DNA form, the CDR3 reads TGTGCCAGCAGCCGTCCGACAGGGGCTAATTCACCCCTCCACTTT. The genes are TRBV6-2 or TRBV6-3 and TRBJ1-6; 8 bases agree with TRBD1. This CDR3 comprises 15 residues. Germline CDR1 reads MNHEY; CDR2 reads SVGEGT. The V and J ends lost 6 bases and 6 bases, in that order; junction bases with no gene match: 7.

The chain couples TRBV19 to TRBJ2-7; D gene unclear. Deletions cut 2 bases from V and 2 bases from J, with 7 bases between. Germline V CDR1 and CDR2: LNHDA, SQIVND (reference sequence). The length of the CDR3 is 13 residues. This CDR3 is CASSINSAYEQYF. The CDR3 DNA is TGTGCCAGTAGTATAAACAGTGCCTACGAGCAGTACTTC.

The V gene is TRBV27, the J gene TRBJ1-5, with a possible D match to TRBD1 (5 bases). Trimming cost V 2 bases and J 4 bases, with 21 bases left between them. The CDR3 runs 18 residues. CDR1 and CDR2 (germline): MNHEY, SMNVEV (reference sequence). The CDR3 region has the DNA TGTGCCAGCAGTTTAAAGCAAGGGGCGTGGGGTGGGAATCAGCCCCAGCATTTT. Translated, it gives CASSLKQGAWGGNQPQHF.

The chain carries TRBV18 and TRBJ1-1, with D perhaps matching TRBD1 (5 bases). Trimming left V 0 bases short and J 11 bases short, with 10 bases between. CDR1 is KGHSH and CDR2 is LQKENI in the germline V gene. CDR3 length: 12 residues. CDR3: CASSPPEGVAFF. As DNA, the CDR3 is TGTGCCAGCTCACCACCGGAAGGGGTCGCTTTCTTT.

This clone was seen once. The chain links TRBV6-2 or TRBV6-3 to TRBJ2-5, with 15 bases that match TRBD2. The ends lost 5 bases at V and 5 bases at J; junction bases unmatched: 9. The germline gives CDR1 MNHEY, CDR2 SVGEGT. The CDR3 is made up of 17 amino acids. For the CDR3, the DNA is TGTGCCAGCAGTGATCGGACTAGCGGGGGGGAGCCGGAGACCCAGTACTTC. It translates to CASSDRTSGGEPETQYF.